The clone carrying this T cell receptor beta chain occurred once. The antigen remains undetermined. PCR was performed a second time for about 6 to 11 cycles using a sample-barcoded 5' primer and a J-beta primer mix. MiXCR, applied by TCRdb to the 5' RACE reads, yields one record per CDR3 protein. The table lists about 1,400,000 distinct CDR3 sequences, approximately 60% of them singletons. The germline V gene has CDR1 MNHNS and CDR2 SASEGT. The CDR3 totals 14 residues. After removal of 4 bases from V and 4 bases from J, the junction contained 5 bases not matched to a gene. This entry comes from a study of blood T cells in healthy people across ages. The study, taken as a whole, reports: Fewer expanded clones and more diversity marked long-lived versus aged donors.

The chain carries TRBV6-1 and TRBJ1-1; the match to TRBD1 covers 8 bases. The source of this sequence is a man between 18 and 29 years old in good health. Sequenced sample: blood. CDR3: CASSGRQGSTEAFF. CDR3 bases: TGTGCCAGCAGTGGTAGACAGGGGTCCACTGAAGCTTTCTTT.